The present T cell receptor beta chain was sequenced within a study of cytomegalovirus exposure and HLA in healthy donors. V lost 4 bases and J lost 5; bases outside the gene matches: 17. This CDR3 region has 17 residues. Germline assignment: CDR1 SGDLS and CDR2 YYNGEE. This clone was seen once. Amplification used 60 Vbeta primers and 13 Jbeta primers. Some clones are missing from TCRdb's copy, which holds only in-frame ones; the method was immunoSEQ multiplex PCR. Among approximately 130,000 clones listed, 75% to 80% were seen once. The chain couples TRBV9 to TRBJ1-1; 7 nucleotides align to TRBD1. This TCR was sampled from a male donor in good health and CMV-seronegative. Material: PBMCs. CDR3 in DNA: TGTGCCAGCAGCCCGCGTAGTCTCACAGGGGCTAGGACTGAAGCTTTCTTT. It codes for CASSPRSLTGARTEAFF.